A selection of T cell receptor beta chains follows, all from one sample in a study of cytomegalovirus exposure and HLA in healthy donors. The table came from immunoSEQ multiplex PCR; TCRdb's copy has only in-frame clones and leaves some out. Here the sample spans 120,000 or so clones, about 73% being singletons. The sequenced sample consisted of PBMCs. These receptors all stem from a woman aged 40 to 49 in good health and CMV-seropositive. The CDR3 runs from the conserved cysteine through the conserved F or W. Each record gives: J gene, D gene, V gene, clone size, CDR3 protein, CDR3 DNA. The D gene is left open where the match is weak. The listing skips clone size in some rows; elsewhere it reads once, few, many or a size class.

J gene: TRBJ1-2; D gene: NA; V gene: TRBV4-2; clone size: NA; CDR3 protein: CASSHHFREDYGYTF; CDR3 DNA: TGTGCCAGCAGCCACCATTTCCGGGAAGACTATGGCTACACCTTC
J gene: TRBJ2-7; D gene: NA; V gene: TRBV29-1; clone size: NA; CDR3 protein: CSVTPSSDEQYF; CDR3 DNA: TGCAGCGTTACCCCCTCGAGCGACGAGCAGTACTTC
J gene: TRBJ1-1; D gene: NA; V gene: TRBV2; clone size: NA; CDR3 protein: CASNGRTEAFF; CDR3 DNA: TGTGCCAGCAACGGGAGAACTGAAGCTTTCTTT
J gene: TRBJ2-3; D gene: NA; V gene: TRBV10-3; clone size: NA; CDR3 protein: CAISESGRDTDTQYF; CDR3 DNA: TGTGCCATCAGTGAGTCGGGCAGGGACACAGATACGCAGTATTTT
J gene: TRBJ2-3; D gene: NA; V gene: TRBV9; clone size: NA; CDR3 protein: CASSSLSDTQYF; CDR3 DNA: TGTGCCAGCAGCTCCTTATCCGATACGCAGTATTTT
J gene: TRBJ2-7; D gene: NA; V gene: TRBV2; clone size: NA; CDR3 protein: CASAGDTGGNKQYF; CDR3 DNA: TGTGCCAGCGCCGGGGACACCGGCGGTAACAAGCAGTACTTC
J gene: TRBJ2-1; D gene: TRBD1; V gene: TRBV11-1; clone size: NA; CDR3 protein: CASSSDRGNEQFF; CDR3 DNA: TGTGCCAGCAGCTCGGACAGGGGCAATGAGCAGTTCTTC
J gene: TRBJ2-7; D gene: TRBD1; V gene: TRBV10-3; clone size: NA; CDR3 protein: CAISEGDRSSYEQYF; CDR3 DNA: TGTGCCATCAGTGAGGGGGACAGGAGCTCCTACGAGCAGTACTTC
J gene: TRBJ1-4; D gene: NA; V gene: TRBV19; clone size: NA; CDR3 protein: CASRQGGEEKLFF; CDR3 DNA: TGTGCCAGTAGACAGGGAGGGGAAGAAAAACTGTTTTTT
J gene: TRBJ2-5; D gene: NA; V gene: TRBV25-1; clone size: NA; CDR3 protein: CASSYPVGGETQYF; CDR3 DNA: TGTGCCAGCAGTTATCCAGTTGGTGGAGAGACCCAGTACTTC
J gene: TRBJ2-7; D gene: TRBD2; V gene: TRBV5-1; clone size: NA; CDR3 protein: CASSFRTSDYEQYF; CDR3 DNA: TGCGCCAGCAGCTTTAGGACTAGCGACTACGAGCAGTACTTC
J gene: TRBJ1-2; D gene: NA; V gene: TRBV11-2; clone size: NA; CDR3 protein: CASSLRRGYGYTF; CDR3 DNA: TGTGCCAGCAGCTTAAGGCGGGGGTATGGCTACACCTTC
J gene: TRBJ1-1; D gene: NA; V gene: TRBV5-5; clone size: NA; CDR3 protein: CASSSTAGAYTEAFF; CDR3 DNA: TGTGCCAGCAGCTCGACGGCAGGGGCCTACACTGAAGCTTTCTTT
J gene: TRBJ1-2; D gene: NA; V gene: TRBV4-3; clone size: NA; CDR3 protein: CASSLTVGRSGHGYTF; CDR3 DNA: TGCGCCAGCAGCCTAACAGTGGGGAGGTCTGGGCACGGCTACACCTTC
J gene: TRBJ1-1; D gene: TRBD1; V gene: TRBV6-6; clone size: NA; CDR3 protein: CATIPTGGNTEAFF; CDR3 DNA: TGTGCCACTATTCCGACAGGGGGGAACACTGAAGCTTTCTTT
J gene: TRBJ2-3; D gene: NA; V gene: TRBV7-2; clone size: NA; CDR3 protein: CASSSSTDTQYF; CDR3 DNA: TGTGCCAGCAGCTCTAGCACAGATACGCAGTATTTT
J gene: TRBJ1-6; D gene: TRBD1; V gene: TRBV2; clone size: NA; CDR3 protein: CASSPTGANSPLHF; CDR3 DNA: TGTGCCAGCAGCCCGACAGGGGCAAATTCACCCCTCCACTTT
J gene: TRBJ2-3; D gene: NA; V gene: TRBV5-1; clone size: NA; CDR3 protein: CASSFGGADTQYF; CDR3 DNA: TGCGCCAGCAGCTTCGGAGGGGCAGATACGCAGTATTTT
J gene: TRBJ1-1; D gene: NA; V gene: TRBV4-1; clone size: NA; CDR3 protein: CASSPIGRSITEAFF; CDR3 DNA: TGCGCCAGCAGCCCCATAGGGAGGAGTATCACTGAAGCTTTCTTT
J gene: TRBJ1-6; D gene: TRBD1; V gene: TRBV6-1; clone size: few; CDR3 protein: CASSEGTGGGYNSPLHF; CDR3 DNA: TGTGCCAGCAGTGAAGGGACAGGGGGCGGCTATAATTCACCCCTCCACTTT
J gene: TRBJ1-1; D gene: TRBD1; V gene: TRBV29-1; clone size: NA; CDR3 protein: CSAKPGQGMPEAFF; CDR3 DNA: TGCAGCGCGAAACCGGGACAGGGGATGCCTGAAGCTTTCTTT
J gene: TRBJ1-2; D gene: TRBD1; V gene: TRBV4-1; clone size: NA; CDR3 protein: CASSLSGTGNANYGYTF; CDR3 DNA: TGCGCCAGCAGCCTTTCCGGGACAGGGAACGCTAACTATGGCTACACCTTC
J gene: TRBJ2-5; D gene: NA; V gene: TRBV4-3; clone size: NA; CDR3 protein: CASSQVASETQYF; CDR3 DNA: TGCGCCAGCAGCCAAGTAGCGTCAGAGACCCAGTACTTC
J gene: TRBJ1-2; D gene: NA; V gene: TRBV2; clone size: NA; CDR3 protein: CASLDRFDGYTF; CDR3 DNA: TGTGCCAGCTTAGACAGGTTCGATGGCTACACCTTC
J gene: TRBJ2-3; D gene: TRBD2; V gene: TRBV7-6; clone size: NA; CDR3 protein: CASSLRVVLAGGGTDTQYF; CDR3 DNA: TGTGCCAGCAGCTTGCGGGTTGTACTAGCGGGGGGGGGCACAGATACGCAGTATTTT
J gene: TRBJ2-1; D gene: NA; V gene: TRBV5-1; clone size: NA; CDR3 protein: CASSLEPRGYNEQFF; CDR3 DNA: TGCGCCAGCAGCTTGGAACCCCGAGGCTACAATGAGCAGTTCTTC
J gene: TRBJ1-4; D gene: NA; V gene: TRBV5-6; clone size: NA; CDR3 protein: CASSLGHNNEKLFF; CDR3 DNA: TGTGCCAGCAGCCTGGGGCATAATAATGAAAAACTGTTTTTT
J gene: TRBJ1-2; D gene: NA; V gene: TRBV21-1; clone size: NA; CDR3 protein: CASSKLRATGNGYTF; CDR3 DNA: TGTGCCAGCAGCAAACTTCGGGCGACAGGGAATGGCTACACCTTC
J gene: TRBJ1-6; D gene: TRBD1; V gene: TRBV7-2; clone size: NA; CDR3 protein: CASSTQGAGNSPLHF; CDR3 DNA: TGTGCCAGCAGCACACAGGGGGCGGGTAATTCACCCCTCCACTTT
J gene: TRBJ1-1; D gene: NA; V gene: TRBV27; clone size: NA; CDR3 protein: CASSKGPHTEAFF; CDR3 DNA: TGTGCCAGCAGCAAGGGGCCACACACTGAAGCTTTCTTT
J gene: TRBJ2-5; D gene: NA; V gene: TRBV4-2; clone size: NA; CDR3 protein: CASSQGSGWQETQYF; CDR3 DNA: TGTGCCAGCAGCCAAGGATCAGGGTGGCAAGAGACCCAGTACTTC
J gene: TRBJ1-1; D gene: NA; V gene: TRBV11-1; clone size: NA; CDR3 protein: CASSLKWGGTEAFF; CDR3 DNA: TGTGCCAGCAGCTTAAAATGGGGGGGGACTGAAGCTTTCTTT
J gene: TRBJ2-7; D gene: NA; V gene: TRBV9; clone size: NA; CDR3 protein: CASSLHQEGSEQYF; CDR3 DNA: TGTGCCAGCAGCCTCCATCAGGAAGGCTCCGAGCAGTACTTC
J gene: TRBJ1-2; D gene: NA; V gene: TRBV6-5; clone size: NA; CDR3 protein: CASSYGRQAPWSGYTF; CDR3 DNA: TGTGCCAGCAGTTACGGGAGACAGGCCCCCTGGTCCGGCTACACCTTC
J gene: TRBJ1-5; D gene: NA; V gene: TRBV7-2; clone size: NA; CDR3 protein: CASSLNQGNQPQHF; CDR3 DNA: TGTGCCAGCAGCCTAAATCAGGGGAATCAGCCCCAGCATTTT
J gene: TRBJ1-2; D gene: TRBD1; V gene: TRBV5-4; clone size: NA; CDR3 protein: CASSQRRDRSHYGYTF; CDR3 DNA: TGTGCCAGCAGCCAGAGGCGGGACAGGAGCCACTATGGCTACACCTTC
J gene: TRBJ2-7; D gene: NA; V gene: TRBV5-4; clone size: few; CDR3 protein: CASSFPGGSYEQYF; CDR3 DNA: TGTGCCAGCAGCTTTCCCGGGGGATCCTACGAGCAGTACTTC
J gene: TRBJ2-1; D gene: TRBD2; V gene: TRBV6-4; clone size: NA; CDR3 protein: CASSPWTSGAYNEQFF; CDR3 DNA: TGTGCCAGCAGTCCGTGGACTAGCGGGGCCTACAATGAGCAGTTCTTC
J gene: TRBJ1-5; D gene: TRBD1; V gene: TRBV28; clone size: NA; CDR3 protein: CASSKPDRGGQPQHF; CDR3 DNA: TGTGCCAGCAGCAAACCGGACAGGGGCGGCCAGCCCCAGCATTTT
J gene: TRBJ1-2; D gene: NA; V gene: TRBV18; clone size: NA; CDR3 protein: CASSPGGLYGYTF; CDR3 DNA: TGTGCCAGCTCACCAGGGGGCCTCTATGGCTACACCTTC
J gene: TRBJ2-3; D gene: TRBD2; V gene: TRBV11-1; clone size: NA; CDR3 protein: CASRGGGTATDTQYF; CDR3 DNA: TGTGCCAGCAGGGGGGGAGGGACGGCGACAGATACGCAGTATTTT
J gene: TRBJ1-4; D gene: NA; V gene: TRBV6-1; clone size: few; CDR3 protein: CASSDQGWANEKLFF; CDR3 DNA: TGTGCCAGCAGTGACCAGGGTTGGGCTAATGAAAAACTGTTTTTT
J gene: TRBJ2-1; D gene: NA; V gene: TRBV11-1; clone size: NA; CDR3 protein: CASSSGSLAMGYNEQFF; CDR3 DNA: TGTGCCAGCAGCTCCGGGAGCCTAGCGATGGGCTACAATGAGCAGTTCTTC
J gene: TRBJ2-1; D gene: NA; V gene: TRBV6-6; clone size: NA; CDR3 protein: CASSYSHWGDFEQFF; CDR3 DNA: TGTGCCAGCAGTTACTCCCATTGGGGGGACTTTGAGCAGTTCTTC
J gene: TRBJ1-5; D gene: NA; V gene: TRBV4-1; clone size: NA; CDR3 protein: CASSQDLPSFSSYSNQPQHF; CDR3 DNA: TGCGCCAGCAGCCAAGATCTGCCGTCCTTCTCAAGCTATAGCAATCAGCCCCAGCATTTT
J gene: TRBJ1-2; D gene: NA; V gene: TRBV7-2; clone size: few; CDR3 protein: CASSLGGAEGYTF; CDR3 DNA: TGTGCCAGCAGCTTAGGGGGCGCAGAGGGCTACACCTTC
J gene: TRBJ1-3; D gene: TRBD1; V gene: TRBV5-4; clone size: NA; CDR3 protein: CASSIGQGSGNTIYF; CDR3 DNA: TGTGCCAGCAGTATAGGACAGGGGTCTGGAAACACCATATATTTT
J gene: TRBJ2-7; D gene: NA; V gene: TRBV9; clone size: NA; CDR3 protein: CASSVGGGHEQYF; CDR3 DNA: TGTGCCAGCAGCGTAGGTGGAGGGCACGAGCAGTACTTC
J gene: TRBJ2-1; D gene: NA; V gene: TRBV14; clone size: NA; CDR3 protein: CASSQDQFELGPSSYNEQFF; CDR3 DNA: TGTGCCAGCAGCCAAGATCAGTTTGAACTAGGCCCGAGCTCCTACAATGAGCAGTTCTTC
J gene: TRBJ2-3; D gene: NA; V gene: TRBV9; clone size: NA; CDR3 protein: CASSVVSGTDTQYF; CDR3 DNA: TGTGCCAGCAGCGTAGTGTCCGGCACAGATACGCAGTATTTT
J gene: TRBJ1-5; D gene: NA; V gene: TRBV18; clone size: NA; CDR3 protein: CASSPPGPNQPQHF; CDR3 DNA: TGTGCCAGCTCACCGCCAGGTCCTAATCAGCCCCAGCATTTT
J gene: TRBJ1-5; D gene: TRBD1; V gene: TRBV15; clone size: NA; CDR3 protein: CATSRTTGTGRNQPQHF; CDR3 DNA: TGTGCCACCAGCAGAACCACCGGGACAGGTCGCAATCAGCCCCAGCATTTT
J gene: TRBJ2-1; D gene: TRBD2; V gene: TRBV5-1; clone size: NA; CDR3 protein: CASSATSGGYNEQFF; CDR3 DNA: TGCGCCAGCAGCGCCACTAGCGGGGGTTACAATGAGCAGTTCTTC
J gene: TRBJ1-1; D gene: TRBD1; V gene: TRBV7-9; clone size: NA; CDR3 protein: CASSSGQGAGTEAFF; CDR3 DNA: TGTGCCAGCAGCTCAGGGCAGGGGGCGGGCACTGAAGCTTTCTTT